This T cell receptor (beta chain) is drawn from a study of shared clonotypes between healthy human individuals. After removal of 2 bases from V and 8 bases from J, the junction contained 9 bases not matched to a gene. Germline loops: CDR1 SGHTA, CDR2 FQGTGA. The CDR3 is 15 residues long. Naive CD8 cells comprised CD45RO-negative, CCR7-positively selected cells, excluding terminally differentiated effector memory CD45RA+ cells. Data came from immunoSEQ multiplex PCR; TCRdb stores just in-frame clones and leaves some out. The sample records some 2,000,000 clones, approximately 95% being singletons. The chain carries TRBV7-3 and TRBJ1-1; 9 bases agree with TRBD1. The TCR was taken from a man between 18 and 29 years old in good health. Sequencing was done on a sample of naive CD8+ T cells sorted from blood. CDR3 sequence reads: CASSLAGQGRSEAFF. The CDR3 bases are TGTGCCAGCAGCTTAGCGGGACAGGGACGTTCCGAAGCTTTCTTT.